This record looks at one T cell receptor (beta chain) sequence and its context. Its antigen is not identified. This entry belongs to a study of glioma-infiltrating T cells. Broader study findings: CDR3 overlap between tissue and blood was very small. Above-expected tissue-blood divergence occurred in all gliomas, most in low-grade ones.

The germline gives CDR1 MNHEY, CDR2 SVGEGT. CDR3 length equals 14 residues. The iRepertoire nested amplicon-rescue multiplex PCR amplified TCR alpha and beta CDR3s from RNA. Input was roughly 95-400 ng of tissue mRNA or PBMC total RNA. TCRdb reanalysed the multiplex PCR reads using MiXCR and keeps one entry per CDR3 protein. The sample includes around 99,000 distinct CDR3 sequences, approximately 26% seen only once; the top ten take 35%. The sequence came from a human donor with low-grade glioma or glioblastoma, undergoing nonglioma brain surgery, or in good health (not recorded which). This chain links TRBV6-2 or TRBV6-3 with TRBJ1-1, with TRBD1 as a possible D gene (5 bases). Sequencing used glioma tissue, nonneoplastic brain tissue, or PBMCs (not recorded which). CDR3 sequence (DNA): TGTGTTAGCAGTCGGTGGACGGGGGGCACTGAAGCTTTCTTT. It is translated as CVSSRWTGGTEAFF.